One sample yielded the 5 T cell receptor beta chains listed below, sequenced in a study of shared clonotypes between healthy human individuals. Repertoires were generated with immunoSEQ multiplex PCR, while TCRdb's copy carries only in-frame clones and drops some. In the table there are nearly 750,000 clones, approximately 77% of which are singletons. Sequencing used memory CD4+ T cells sorted from blood. Subset given: CD45RA-negative fraction. The receptors here all came from a woman aged 25 to 39 in good health.

V usage is TRBV5-1 and J usage is TRBJ1-4, with D perhaps TRBD1 (5 bases). Germline V gene data show CDR1 as SGHRS and CDR2 as YFSETQ. Trimming left V 6 bases short and J 5 bases short, with 14 bases between. The CDR3 length is 14 residues. The CDR3 nucleotides are TGCGCCAGCACCCCGGGGGGGGGAAATGAAAAACTGTTTTTT. This sequence encodes CASTPGGGNEKLFF.

V and J are TRBV7-9 and TRBJ2-5; D possibly matches TRBD1 or TRBD2 (5 bases each). CDR3 length equals 15 residues. Trimming shortened V by 5 bases and J by 4 bases, and 17 bases separated the two germline ends. Germline assignment: CDR1 SEHNR and CDR2 FQNEAQ (reference sequence). CDR3 residues: CASSPRSGSRETQYF. In nucleotides, the CDR3 is TGTGCCAGCAGCCCCCGGTCAGGGAGTCGAGAGACCCAGTACTTC.

Comments on this clone: A much more abundant neighbour one base away suggests this may be a read error. The J gene is TRBJ1-5, the V gene TRBV2, with 7 bases aligning to TRBD1. The germline V gene encodes CDR1 SNHLY and CDR2 FYNNEI. V lost 10 bases to trimming and J lost 7 bases; unmatched junction nucleotides: 13. The CDR3 sequence is 14 residues long. Here the CDR3 reads CANRITGQRQPQHF. The CDR3 DNA sequence: TGTGCCAACAGAATAACGGGACAGCGGCAGCCCCAGCATTTT.

There are a few counts of this clone. The chain employs TRBV5-1 and TRBJ2-5, with 10 bases that match TRBD1. This CDR3 has 13 amino acids. The J segment lost 5 bases and the V segment lost 4 bases, leaving 2 bases of the junction unmatched. Germline V gene sequence: CDR1 SGHRS, CDR2 YFSETQ. The CDR3 DNA reads TGCGCCAGCAGCGGGGGACAGGGGGAGACCCAGTACTTC. The encoded protein is CASSGGQGETQYF.

Comments on this clone: This is likely an artifact of a read error, given a far larger clone one base away. This chain uses TRBV29-1 with TRBJ2-4; D might be TRBD1 (6 bases). Per germline, CDR1 SQVTM and CDR2 ANQGSEA. The CDR3 sequence is 12 residues long. The V and J ends lost 4 bases and 5 bases respectively, with 9 bases between them. CDR3 in amino acids: CSVGGTQNIQYF. CDR3 DNA: TGCAGCGTTGGAGGGACACAAAACATTCAGTACTTC.